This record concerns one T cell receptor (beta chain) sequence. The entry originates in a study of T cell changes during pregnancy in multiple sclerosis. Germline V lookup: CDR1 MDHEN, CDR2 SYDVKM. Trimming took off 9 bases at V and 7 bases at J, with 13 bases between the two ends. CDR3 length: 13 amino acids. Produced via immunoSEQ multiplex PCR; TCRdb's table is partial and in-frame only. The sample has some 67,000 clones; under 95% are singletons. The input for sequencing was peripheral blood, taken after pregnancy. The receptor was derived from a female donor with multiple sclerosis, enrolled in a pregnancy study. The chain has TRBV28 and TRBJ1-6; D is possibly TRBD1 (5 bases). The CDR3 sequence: CASWDSYNSPLHF. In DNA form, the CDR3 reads TGTGCCAGTTGGGACTCATACAATTCACCCCTCCACTTT.